Reported below is one TCR beta chain. V dropped 1 base and J dropped 0 bases, with 10 bases sitting between them. CDR3 size: 16 residues. CDR1 is MGHRA, CDR2 YSYEKL, per germline. Methods used by the authors: Researchers report that nucleated cell counts were estimated from reference gene primer amplification. Only in-frame clones appear in the TCRdb table, and some are missing; sequencing was by immunoSEQ multiplex PCR. V and J calls and clone size come straight from that table; D and trimming were deduced from the DNA. The sample includes fewer than 150,000 clones, about 77% of them seen just once. This sample was included in a study of blood T cell repertoires in COVID-19. Study at large: Donors in the United States, Italy and Spain gave samples during acute or convalescent COVID-19. From T cells, B-cell-depleted T cells, or PBMCs came the material, which was cDNA or gDNA.

The chain has TRBV4-1 and TRBJ1-3; TRBD1 is a possible D gene (5 bases). The receptor was isolated from an older man with acute or convalescent COVID-19. Sequenced sample: peripheral blood. The CDR3 DNA is TGCGCCAGCAGCCAAGGACCCAGGGACTCTGGAAACACCATATATTTT. As protein: CASSQGPRDSGNTIYF.